This T cell receptor beta chain was obtained from a study of blood T cell repertoires in COVID-19. The wider study: COVID-19 samples collected from the United States, Italy and Spain covered acute and convalescent phases. The analysed material was cDNA or gDNA that came from T cells, B-cell-depleted T cells, or PBMCs.

In the source study's methods: Researchers report that nucleated cell counts were estimated from reference gene primer amplification. The data were produced by immunoSEQ multiplex PCR, yet TCRdb's version contains in-frame clones alone and is incomplete. Clone size and the V and J calls come from that table; the DNA yielded D and trimming. There are 250,000 to 300,000 clones in the sample; about 86% occur only once, and under 2.5% lies in the top ten. This clone has a single count. Germline-derived CDR1 and CDR2 are GTSNPN and SVGIG (reference sequence). V shed 5 bases and J shed 3 bases, with 10 bases lying between them. The CDR3 extends over 13 amino acids.

The specimen was peripheral blood. The source of this sequence is a man younger than 40 with active or convalescent COVID-19. The chain has TRBV30 and TRBJ1-4, with unresolved D. The CDR3 sequence is CAWEERANEKLFF. As DNA, the CDR3 is TGTGCCTGGGAGGAGAGGGCTAATGAAAAACTGTTTTTT.